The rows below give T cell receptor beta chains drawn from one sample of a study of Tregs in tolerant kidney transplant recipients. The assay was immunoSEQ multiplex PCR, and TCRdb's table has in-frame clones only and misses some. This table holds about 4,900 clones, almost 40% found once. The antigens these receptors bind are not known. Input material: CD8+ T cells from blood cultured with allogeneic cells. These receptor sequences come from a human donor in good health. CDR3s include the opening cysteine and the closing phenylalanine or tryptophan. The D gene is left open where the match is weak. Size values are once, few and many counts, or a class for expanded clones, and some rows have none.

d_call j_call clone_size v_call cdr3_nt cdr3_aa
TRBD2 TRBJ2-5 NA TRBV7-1 TGTGCCAGCAGCTCCGGGGTGACTAGCGGGGGAAAGGAGACCCAGTACTTC CASSSGVTSGGKETQYF
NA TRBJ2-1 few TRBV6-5 TGTGCCAGCAGTTCACACCGGGCCGAGCAGTTCTTC CASSSHRAEQFF
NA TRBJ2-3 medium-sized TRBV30 TGTGCCTGGATTGGCCAAACGGAAGATACGCAGTATTTT CAWIGQTEDTQYF
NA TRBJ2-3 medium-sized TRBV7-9 TGTGCCAGCAGCTTAGCGGGGGGTCCCACAGATACGCAGTATTTT CASSLAGGPTDTQYF
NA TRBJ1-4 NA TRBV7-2 TGTGCCAGCAGCTCTGAGGGATGGCAGGGAGGGGGAAAACTGTTTTTT CASSSEGWQGGGKLFF
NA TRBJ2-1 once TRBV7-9 TGTGCCAGCAGCGTACAGACTAGTGCGGATGAGCAGTTCTTC CASSVQTSADEQFF
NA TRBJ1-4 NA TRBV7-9 TGTGCCAGCAGCTCCCGGGGAGGGGTGAATGAAAAACTGTTTTTT CASSSRGGVNEKLFF
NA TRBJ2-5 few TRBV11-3 TGTGCCAGCAGCTCCGGGGGGACCCAGTACTTC CASSSGGTQYF
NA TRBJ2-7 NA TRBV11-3 TGTGCCAGCAGCTTAGGGGGAAGTAGGGCATACGAGCAGTACTTC CASSLGGSRAYEQYF
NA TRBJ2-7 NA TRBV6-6 TGTGCCAGCAGTTGGGGCGGGACCTCCTACGAGCAGTACTTC CASSWGGTSYEQYF
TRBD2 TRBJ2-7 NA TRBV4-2 TGTGCCAGCAGCCAATACGGACTAGAGCAATACGAGCAGTACTTC CASSQYGLEQYEQYF
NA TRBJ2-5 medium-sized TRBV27 TGTGCCAGCAGACCCTCTAGGCGGGAGACCCAGTACTTC CASRPSRRETQYF
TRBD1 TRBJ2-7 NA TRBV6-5 TGTGCCAGCAGTTACTCGGACAGGGGCGAGCAGTACTTC CASSYSDRGEQYF
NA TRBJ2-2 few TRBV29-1 TGCAGCGTTGAAGATCCCCAGTGGCAGGGAGTCCCCGGGGAGCTGTTTTTT CSVEDPQWQGVPGELFF
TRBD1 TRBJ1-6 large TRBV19 TGTGCCAGTAGTATGGGGACAGGGTATTCACCCCTCCACTTT CASSMGTGYSPLHF
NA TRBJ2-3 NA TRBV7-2 TGTGCCAGCAGCTCCCTCTCTCTAGCGATCCGTACGCAGTATTTT CASSSLSLAIRTQYF
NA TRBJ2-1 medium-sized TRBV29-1 TGCAGCGTTGAGAGTTACAATGAGCAGTTCTTC CSVESYNEQFF
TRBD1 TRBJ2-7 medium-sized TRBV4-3 TGCGCCAGCAGCGCCGGACAGGGGGCCTACGAGCAGTACTTC CASSAGQGAYEQYF
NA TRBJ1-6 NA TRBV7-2 TGTGCCAGCAGCTTAAACGGTCAGGGCTATTCACCCCTCCACTTT CASSLNGQGYSPLHF
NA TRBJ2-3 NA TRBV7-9 TGTGCCAGCAGCTTAACGGGGGGCAGCGCAGATACGCAGTATTTT CASSLTGGSADTQYF
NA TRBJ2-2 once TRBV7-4 TGTGCCAGCAGCTTATTCTTGGGGCCGGGGGAGCTGTTTTTT CASSLFLGPGELFF
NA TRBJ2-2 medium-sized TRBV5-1 TGCGCCAGCAGCTTGGGACGGGGCGGGACCGGGGAGCTGTTTTTT CASSLGRGGTGELFF
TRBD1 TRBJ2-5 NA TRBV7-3 TGTGCCAGCAGCTCCCGGACAGGAGGTCGAGAGACCCAGTACTTC CASSSRTGGRETQYF
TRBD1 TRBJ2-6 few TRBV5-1 TGCGCCAGCAGCACAGGGACAGGGTCGGAGAGGGAGGCCAACGTCCTGACTTTC CASSTGTGSEREANVLTF
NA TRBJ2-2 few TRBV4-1 TGCGCCAGCAGCCAAGGACACCAGACCGGGGAGCTGTTTTTT CASSQGHQTGELFF
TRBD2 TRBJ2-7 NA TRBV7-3 TGTGCCAGCAGCCGCCTGAGCGGGGGCCACGACGAGCAGTACTTC CASSRLSGGHDEQYF
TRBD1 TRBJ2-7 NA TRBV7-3 TGTGCCCTACGGACAGGAGCCTACGAGCAGTACTTC CALRTGAYEQYF
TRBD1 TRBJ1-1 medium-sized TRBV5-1 TGCGCCAGCAGCCCCGCCGGGACAGGGCGCACTGAAGCTTTCTTT CASSPAGTGRTEAFF
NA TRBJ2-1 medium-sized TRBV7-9 TGTGCCAGCAGCCCTGTCACCGGGCATTACAATGAGCAGTTCTTC CASSPVTGHYNEQFF
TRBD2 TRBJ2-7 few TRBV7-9 TGTGCCAGCAGCCAATGGTCTAGCGGGGAGCAGTACTTC CASSQWSSGEQYF
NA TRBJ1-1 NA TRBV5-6 TGTGCCAGCAGCTTCGGACCGACTAGAAGCACTGAAGCTTTCTTT CASSFGPTRSTEAFF
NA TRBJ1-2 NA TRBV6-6 TGTGCCAGCAGCCTCGGGTCTGGCGATGGCTACACCTTC CASSLGSGDGYTF
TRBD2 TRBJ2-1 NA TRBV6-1 TGTGCCAGCAATCCATCCAGCGGGGGGTTAAGGGAGCAGTTCTTC CASNPSSGGLREQFF
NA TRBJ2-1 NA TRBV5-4 TGTGCCAGCAGCTCTTTCCTGAGCTCCTACAATGAGCAGTTCTTC CASSSFLSSYNEQFF
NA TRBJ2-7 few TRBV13 TGTGCCAGCAGCCCCCTCCGAGGGGGAAGCGGTTACGAGCAGTACTTC CASSPLRGGSGYEQYF
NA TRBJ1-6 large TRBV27 TGTGCCAGCAGTTCCTGGAGGGGGGGAAATTCACCCCTCCACTTT CASSSWRGGNSPLHF
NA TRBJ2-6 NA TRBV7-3 TGTGCCAGCAGCTTAGAGGTAGGGGCCAACGTCCTGACTTTC CASSLEVGANVLTF
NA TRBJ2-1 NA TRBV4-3 TGCGCCAGCAGCCTAATATTAAGCTCCTACAATGAGCAGTTCTTC CASSLILSSYNEQFF
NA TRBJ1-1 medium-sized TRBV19 TGTGCCAGTTGCCCGGGGGGCGCAGGTACTGAAGCTTTCTTT CASCPGGAGTEAFF
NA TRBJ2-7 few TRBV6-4 TGTGCCAGCAAGGGGAGGAGGACTTGGCACGAGCAGTACTTC CASKGRRTWHEQYF
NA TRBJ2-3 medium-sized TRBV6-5 TGTGCCAGCAGTTACTCCCCCTATAGCACAGATACGCAGTATTTT CASSYSPYSTDTQYF
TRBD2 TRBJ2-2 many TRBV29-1 TGCAGCGTTGAAGGGCCGGGAGGGGTGACCGGGGAGCTGTTTTTT CSVEGPGGVTGELFF
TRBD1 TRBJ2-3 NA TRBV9 TGTGCCAGCAGCTATGGACAGGGCGGGGCAGATACGCAGTATTTT CASSYGQGGADTQYF
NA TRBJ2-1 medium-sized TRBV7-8 TGTGCCAGCAGCTTAGGCGGAGCTTTCGAGCAGTTCTTC CASSLGGAFEQFF
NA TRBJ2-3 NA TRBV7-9 TGTGCCAGCAGCTACCCGGTGGTACGGCCCACAGATACGCAGTATTTT CASSYPVVRPTDTQYF
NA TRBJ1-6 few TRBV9 TGTGCCAGCAGCGTCAACGGTGGTAATTCACCCCTCCACTTT CASSVNGGNSPLHF
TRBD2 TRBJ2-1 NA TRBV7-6 TGTGCCAGCAGCCCCGCGTGGGGAACTAGCGGCTACAATGAGCAGTTCTTC CASSPAWGTSGYNEQFF
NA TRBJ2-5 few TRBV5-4 TGTGCCAGCAGCTTTATGAGTACTGACGGAACCCCGTACTTC CASSFMSTDGTPYF
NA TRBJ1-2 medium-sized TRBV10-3 TGTGCCATCAGTGAGTCTGCAGGGTTGCGCTATGGCTACACCTTC CAISESAGLRYGYTF
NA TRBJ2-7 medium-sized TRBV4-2 TGTGCCAGCAGCCAGAACCCCCCTACCTACGAGCAGTACTTC CASSQNPPTYEQYF
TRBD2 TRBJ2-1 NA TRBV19 TGTGCCAGTAGTACCCGACTAGCGGGGGGGCCTGAGCAGTTCTTC CASSTRLAGGPEQFF
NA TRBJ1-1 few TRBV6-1 TGTGCCAGCAGTTTCGCGGGGACTGAAGCTTTCTTT CASSFAGTEAFF
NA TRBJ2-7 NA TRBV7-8 TGTGCCAGCAGCTTAGATGGGGGTGAGCAGTACTTC CASSLDGGEQYF
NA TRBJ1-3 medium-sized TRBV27 TGTGCCAGCAGTTTATCCTGGGGGACTGGAAACACCATATATTTT CASSLSWGTGNTIYF
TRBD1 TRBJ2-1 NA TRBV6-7 TGTGCCAGCAGTTACTCTACTCGGACAGGGGAAAGGGATGAGCAGTTCTTC CASSYSTRTGERDEQFF
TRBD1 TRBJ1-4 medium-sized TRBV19 TGTGCCAGTAGTACCATCACAGGGGATGAAAAACTGTTTTTT CASSTITGDEKLFF
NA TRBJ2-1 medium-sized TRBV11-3 TGTGCCAGCAGCTCAGGTGAGCAGTTCTTC CASSSGEQFF
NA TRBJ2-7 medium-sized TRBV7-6 TGTGCCAGCAGCAATACCTACGAGCAGTACTTC CASSNTYEQYF
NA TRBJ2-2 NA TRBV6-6 TGTGCCAGCAGTTACTCACAGGGTACCGGGGAGCTGTTTTTT CASSYSQGTGELFF